This entry lists 8 T cell receptor beta chains sequenced from one sample in a study of blood T cell repertoires in COVID-19. Clones were read by immunoSEQ multiplex PCR, and TCRdb kept only the in-frame ones, dropping some. Of about 130,000 clones listed, almost 70% are singletons. Material for sequencing was peripheral blood. These receptors came from a woman between 65 and 79 years old with acute or convalescent COVID-19.

The chain recombines TRBV27 with TRBJ1-5; 7 bases agree with TRBD1. The V segment lost 2 bases and the J segment 11 bases; nucleotides outside the gene matches: 15. The CDR3 loop spans 16 amino acids. Germline CDR1 is MNHEY and CDR2 is SMNVEV (reference sequence). CDR3 DNA: TGTGCCAGCAGTTTACAACTCGGGACAGTCCTTGAGGCCCAGCATTTT. This encodes CASSLQLGTVLEAQHF.

V is TRBV4-1 and J is TRBJ1-3, with D tentatively TRBD1 (6 bases). The V gene's germline CDR1 is MGHRA and CDR2 YSYEKL. The V gene lost 2 bases and the J gene lost 3 bases, with 14 bases spanning the gap. The CDR3 contains 16 residues. CDR3: CASSQQTGGGGNTIYF. Written as DNA, the CDR3 is TGCGCCAGCAGCCAACAGACAGGAGGAGGTGGAAACACCATATATTTT.

This clone was counted a few times. The chain has TRBV5-8 and TRBJ2-2; the D is unclear. V lost 2 bases and J lost 7, with 6 bases in between. Per germline, CDR1 SGHTS and CDR2 YDEGEE. The CDR3 consists of 12 residues. The CDR3 DNA sequence: TGTGCCAGCAGCTTTACCAGCGGGGAGCTGTTTTTT. This translates into CASSFTSGELFF.

By share of the sample, this clone is medium-sized. The CDR3 nucleotides read TGTGCCAGCAGCTTGTACAGGAACTATGGCTACACCTTC. Protein: CASSLYRNYGYTF. The chain is built from TRBV5-6 and TRBJ1-2, with a tentative D call TRBD1 (5 bases). This CDR3 spans 13 amino acids. V was trimmed by 1 base and J by 2 bases, leaving 6 bases between them. Germline CDR1 and CDR2: SGHDT and YYEEEE.

The chain is built from TRBV10-3 and TRBJ2-7, with D possibly TRBD1 on 6 matching bases. Per the germline V gene, CDR1 is ENHRY and CDR2 is SYGVKD. CDR3 length equals 13 residues. The V end lost 4 bases, the J end lost 2 bases, and 9 bases lay between the germline ends. CDR3: CAISVGQTYEQYF. DNA of the CDR3: TGTGCCATCAGTGTTGGACAGACCTACGAGCAGTACTTC.

This clone appeared many times. The V gene is TRBV19, the J gene TRBJ2-7; 11 nucleotides agree with TRBD2. V was clipped by 1 base and J by 2 bases; unmatched bases: 4. In germline, CDR1 is LNHDA, CDR2 SQIVND (reference sequence). The CDR3 length is 16 residues. CDR3 region: CASSIAGTSGTYEQYF. For the CDR3, the DNA is TGTGCCAGTAGTATAGCGGGGACTAGCGGCACCTACGAGCAGTACTTC.

This clone has more than one count but fewer than ten. The rearrangement uses TRBV27 and TRBJ1-6; 7 bases are shared with TRBD1. Germline V gene data show CDR1 as MNHEY and CDR2 as SMNVEV (reference sequence). Losses at the gene ends were 3 bases for V and 13 bases for J; bases not matched to a gene: 9. The CDR3 consists of 14 residues. CDR3 DNA: TGTGCCAGCAGTTTCTTCTCGACAGGGCGGCCCCTCCACTTT. Its protein product is CASSFFSTGRPLHF.

V gene TRBV28 combines with J gene TRBJ1-2; 8 nucleotides match TRBD1. The CDR3 runs to 14 residues. CDR1 is MDHEN, CDR2 SYDVKM, per germline. V lost 3 bases to trimming and J lost 4 bases; unmatched junction nucleotides: 4. The CDR3 DNA reads as TGTGCCAGCAGTTTCCCAGGGGGCGTCTATGGCTACACCTTC. It codes for CASSFPGGVYGYTF.